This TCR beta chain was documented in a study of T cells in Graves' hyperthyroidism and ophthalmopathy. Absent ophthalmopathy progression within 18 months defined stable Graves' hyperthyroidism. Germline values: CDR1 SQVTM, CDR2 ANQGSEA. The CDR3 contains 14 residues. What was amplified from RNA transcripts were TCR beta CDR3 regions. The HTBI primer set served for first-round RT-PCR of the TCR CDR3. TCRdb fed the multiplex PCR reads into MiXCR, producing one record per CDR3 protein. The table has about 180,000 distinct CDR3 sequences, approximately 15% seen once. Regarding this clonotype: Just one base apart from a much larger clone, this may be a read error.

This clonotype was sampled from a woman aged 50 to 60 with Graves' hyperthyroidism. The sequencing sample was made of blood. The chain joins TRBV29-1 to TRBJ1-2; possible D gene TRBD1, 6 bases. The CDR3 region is CSVVDSDSNYGHTF. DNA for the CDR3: TGCAGCGTTGTCGATTCGGACAGCAACTATGGCCACACCTTC.